This T cell receptor (beta chain) was sequenced during a study of spatial heterogeneity in lung cancer (dated by TCRdb to about 2019). In terms of the full investigation: Beta-chain transcripts were consistently detected in greater numbers than alpha-chain transcripts, which likely reflected higher beta-chain transcript abundance. In the raw uncorrected reads, each unique combination of TCR and UMI appeared on average more than ten times. The study quantitatively compared TCR alpha and beta repertoires across multiple tumor regions, matched nontumor lung and blood in non-small cell lung cancer. The study linked features of the TCR repertoire to counts of nonsynonymous mutations, which were determined by whole-exome sequencing of tumor tissue. At surgery, both alpha and beta chains were TCR-sequenced in some 220 tumor regions, fewer than 85 matched nontumor lung samples and around 50 PBMC samples.

The CDR3 sequence holds 14 residues, the cysteine and phenylalanine included. CDR3 DNA is the only sequence kept; it has 42 bases, read in frame from the first base. According to the germline V gene, CDR1 reads KGHSH and CDR2 reads LQKENI. Trimming accounts for 2 bases at V and 0 bases at J, while the number of junction bases matched to no gene is 0. Receptors were amplified or captured by 5' RACE. Sequencer: NextSeq 500. To allow correction of PCR and sequencing errors, the TCR library protocol tagged every TCR cDNA molecule with a unique molecular identifier. The paper's processing steps were these. Decombinator tools were used for TCR identification, UMI-based error correction and CDR3 extraction. TCRs above a frequency of 2 per 1,000, corresponding to the top 1% of the tumor frequency distribution, were defined as expanded. Renyi diversity was computed with the R vegan package after each repertoire had been subsampled 100 times to 5,000 TCRs. CDR3 similarity networks were built from amino acid triplet string-kernel similarity, with CDR3s being connected when pairwise similarity was above 0.82. TCRdb ran its own pipeline on the public reads, namely fastp trimming at Q25 and MiXCR clone calling, and kept in-frame beta chains. Merged by CDR3 protein, the rows form single entries marked with the most common genes and DNA. V and J calls and clone size were set by TCRdb, not the authors. In this sample the table shows 30,000 to 40,000 distinct CDR3 sequences, 5% to 5.5% of which occur a single time. 25% of the sample lies in the top ten.

The intended sense of this specimen's time point label: sample taken at primary tumor resection. The donors were some 76 patients from the lung TRACERx cohort who had early-stage, untreated non-small cell lung cancer. Whole RNA extracted from tumor and nontumor lung tissue, or from cryopreserved PBMC samples, was used for TCR sequencing without cell sorting. Patients were selected for TCR sequencing only if sufficient RNA was available from at least two tumor regions. Overall study results and their limits: Confirming at a functional level the hypothesis that regional TCRs recognize regional mutations was considered to require additional single-cell paired TCR alpha and beta sequencing. Ubiquitous expanded tumor TCRs showed up in blood more often at tumor resection than at routine follow-up.

This clonotype was counted ten times or more. Its specific antigen is unknown. Base quality data are lacking; no much larger clone is found one base away. The chain is encoded by TRBV18 joined to TRBJ2-5, with 7 bases in between that match TRBD2. This clonotype was obtained from a female donor with early-stage non-small cell lung cancer. The sequences come from PBMCs, collected at surgery. The base sequence is TGTGCCAGCTCACCAAGCGGGGACCAAGAGACCCAGTACTTC. The translation is CASSPSGDQETQYF.